The next 13 T cell receptor beta chains were all read from a single sample in a study of blood T cells in healthy people across ages. Next came a second PCR, run for about 6 to 12 cycles, which used a sample-barcoded 5' primer along with a J-beta primer mix. TCRdb redid the calling of the 5' RACE reads with MiXCR, one entry per CDR3 protein. Among more than 700,000 distinct CDR3 sequences listed, around half were seen once. Sequences were obtained from blood. Receptor source: a man older than 75 in good health.

The rearrangement uses TRBV13 and TRBJ2-3; TRBD2 agrees at 10 bases. This CDR3 comprises 16 residues. CDR1 and CDR2 from the germline V gene are PRHDT and FYEKMQ (reference sequence). J gave up 14 bases and V 6 bases, and 20 bases lay outside the gene matches. The CDR3 spells CASRQSGRAQHRYAYF. The CDR3 region has the DNA TGTGCCAGCAGACAGAGCGGGAGGGCCCAGCACAGATACGCGTATTTT.

The V and J genes are TRBV7-2 and TRBJ2-5; D remains ambiguous. The assigned J gene may be wrong: the sequence end matches TRBJ2-7 better. Per the germline V gene, CDR1 is SGHTA and CDR2 is FQGNSA. The CDR3 runs to 15 residues. CDR3 DNA sequence: TGTGCCAGCAGCCCAAGGCCGCCTGGGGTGTCCGAGCAGTACTTC. It encodes CASSPRPPGVSEQYF.

This chain links TRBV6-5 with TRBJ1-6; D is unresolved. Per germline, CDR1 MNHEY and CDR2 SVGAGI. The CDR3 totals 12 residues. V was pared by 6 bases and J by 9 bases, with 9 bases between. CDR3 nucleotides: TGTGCCAGCAGCCCCGTCGCTTCACCCCTCCACTTT. Translating gives CASSPVASPLHF.

V usage is TRBV11-2 and J usage is TRBJ2-7, with 7 bases that match TRBD1. V lost 1 base, J lost 1 base, and 7 bases stayed unmatched. The V gene's germline CDR1 is SGHAT and CDR2 FQNNGV. CDR3 length equals 16 residues. Written as DNA, the CDR3 is TGTGCCAGCAGCTTAGTTGGGACAGCGGCTTCCTACGAGCAGTACTTC. This sequence encodes CASSLVGTAASYEQYF.

The chain links TRBV5-1 to TRBJ2-1; 8 bases fit TRBD1. Per the germline V gene, CDR1 is SGHRS and CDR2 is YFSETQ. The CDR3 has 14 amino acids. The J segment lost 5 bases and the V segment lost 4 bases, leaving 5 bases of the junction unmatched. The CDR3, as DNA: TGCGCCAGCAGCGTGGGACAGGCACACAATGAGCAGTTCTTC. Its translation: CASSVGQAHNEQFF. Full variable domain (remainder filled in from reference TRBV5-1 and TRBJ2-1): KAGVTQTPRYLIKTRGQQVTLSCSPISGHRSVSWYQQTPGQGLQFLFEYFSETQRNKGNFPGRFSGRQFSNSRSEMNVSTLELGDSALYLCASSVGQAHNEQFFGPGTRLTVL.

The chain is built from TRBV21-1 and TRBJ1-2; TRBD1, the table's D call, lacks a check against the DNA. TRBV21-1 corresponds to a pseudogene. CDR3 length: 14 amino acids. For the CDR3, the DNA is TGTGCCAGCAGCATAGAAGGGGCGCACTACGGCTACACCTTC. This sequence encodes CASSIEGAHYGYTF.

CDR3 DNA: TGTGCCAGCAGCTTAGTCCAAGGGAGAGGCTACACCTTC. Translating it yields CASSLVQGRGYTF. J is TRBJ1-2 and V is TRBV7-9; D ambiguous. This CDR3 spans 13 amino acids. V was trimmed by 1 base and J by 8 bases, leaving 11 bases between them. Germline values: CDR1 SEHNR, CDR2 FQNEAQ (reference sequence). The full variable domain, rest sourced from reference TRBV7-9 and TRBJ1-2, is DTGVSQNPRHKITKRGQNVTFRCDPISEHNRLYWYRQTLGQGPEFLTYFQNEAQLEKSRLLSDRFSAERPKGSFSTLEIQRTEQGDSAMYLCASSLVQGRGYTFGSGTRLTVV.

The CDR3 DNA is TGCAGTGCTAGTAAAGGGAGGGTTGAAGAGCAGTACTTC. Amino acid sequence: CSASKGRVEEQYF. The V gene is TRBV20-1, the J gene TRBJ2-7, with 7 bases matching TRBD2. The length of the CDR3 is 13 residues. Trimming removed 3 bases from V and 7 bases from J; junction bases left unmatched: 9. CDR1 is DFQATT, CDR2 SNEGSKA, per germline (reference sequence).

V is TRBV5-5 and J is TRBJ1-1; D is undetermined. The CDR3 is made up of 16 amino acids. Germline CDR1 and CDR2: SGHKS and YYEKEE (reference sequence). V gave up 1 base and J gave up 1 base, with 14 bases separating them. The CDR3 DNA reads as TGTGCCAGCAGCTTGTTTATGACTGAACCGAACACTGAAGCTTTCTTT. Translated: CASSLFMTEPNTEAFF. The full variable domain, completed using reference TRBV5-5 and TRBJ1-1, is DAGVTQSPTHLIKTRGQQVTLRCSPISGHKSVSWYQQVLGQGPQFIFQYYEKEERGRGNFPDRFSARQFPNYSSELNVNALLLGDSALYLCASSLFMTEPNTEAFFGQGTRLTVV.

The chain carries TRBV6-2 or TRBV6-3 and TRBJ2-7; D is unresolved. CDR3 length equals 13 residues. Germline V gives CDR1 MNHEY, CDR2 SVGEGT. Trimming shortened V by 5 bases and J by 0 bases, and 8 bases separated the two germline ends. CDR3 sequence: CASSRYSSYEQYF. CDR3 sequence (DNA): TGTGCCAGCAGTAGGTATAGCTCCTACGAGCAGTACTTC.

The V and J genes are TRBV4-1 and TRBJ2-1; tentative D call: TRBD1 (5 bases). Germline CDR1 MGHRA, CDR2 YSYEKL. The CDR3 covers 15 residues. V was clipped by 1 base and J by 4 bases, with 11 bases between them. The CDR3 DNA sequence: TGCGCCAGCAGCCAAGTGGCAGGGCAGTACAATGAGCAGTTCTTC. Translation: CASSQVAGQYNEQFF.

The V and J genes are TRBV5-1 and TRBJ1-1, with 8 bases fitting TRBD1. Germline V lookup: CDR1 SGHRS, CDR2 YFSETQ. The CDR3 extends over 12 amino acids. J gave up 11 bases and V 4 bases, and 7 bases lay outside the gene matches. The DNA for the CDR3 is TGCGCCAGCAGCCTCGGACAGGGACACGCTTTCTTT. This translates into CASSLGQGHAFF.

The rearrangement uses TRBV7-2 and TRBJ2-1; D unresolved. Trimming pared 5 bases from V and 0 bases from J, leaving 17 bases between. Looked up from germline, CDR1 is SGHTA and CDR2 is FQGNSA. The CDR3 sequence is 17 residues long. The CDR3, as DNA: TGTGCCAGCAGCCACGATTTGACTCCCAGCTCCTACAATGAGCAGTTCTTC. Translating it yields CASSHDLTPSSYNEQFF.